The 2 T cell receptor beta chains below were found in one sample sequenced in a study of T cell repertoires in cytomegalovirus infection. MiXCR was run by TCRdb on the reads, yielding one entry per CDR3 protein. In the table there are around 300,000 distinct CDR3 sequences, more than 8% of which are singletons. The sample consisted of PBMCs. These TCRs come from a human donor in good health (CMV status not recorded). Some clones in this sample may be carry-over from other donors' samples.

The table lists this clonotype with many counts. The genes are TRBV7-9 and TRBJ2-5, with TRBD2 matching 7 bases. CDR3 length: 17 residues. Germline values: CDR1 SEHNR, CDR2 FQNEAQ (reference sequence). V trimming: 5 bases; J trimming: 4 bases; junction bases outside the gene matches: 16. As DNA, the CDR3 is TGTGCCAGCAGCCCCGTAGGAGCGGGGCTACCAGCAGAGACCCAGTACTTC. It specifies CASSPVGAGLPAETQYF.

This rearrangement joins TRBV7-2 to TRBJ2-3; 7 bases are shared with TRBD2. The CDR3 spans 14 residues. The J segment lost 5 bases and the V segment lost 5 bases, leaving 7 bases of the junction unmatched. The germline CDR1 and CDR2 sequences are SGHTA and FQGNSA. The CDR3 loop is CASSAPPGGDTQYF. CDR3 sequence (DNA): TGTGCCAGCAGCGCTCCCCCGGGGGGAGATACGCAGTATTTT. Complete variable domain (other parts from reference TRBV7-2 and TRBJ2-3): GAGVSQSPSNKVTEKGKDVELRCDPISGHTALYWYRQSLGQGLEFLIYFQGNSAPDKSGLPSDRFSAERTGGSVSTLTIQRTQQEDSAVYLCASSAPPGGDTQYFGPGTRLTVL.